The 3 T cell receptor beta chains below all came from one sample that was sequenced in a study of Graves' ophthalmopathy and Graves' hyperthyroidism. Amplified TCR beta CDR3 regions were obtained using RNA transcripts as template. Second-round multiplex PCR came after a first-round RT-PCR that employed HTBI primers. From the multiplex PCR reads, TCRdb called clonotypes with MiXCR, one entry per CDR3 protein. The sample has approximately 700,000 distinct CDR3 sequences, 40% seen once. What was sequenced was peripheral blood. The receptors originated from an adult man with Graves' ophthalmopathy.

Comments on this clonotype: One junction end does not reproduce the germline sequence, and a read error may be involved. The chain is built from TRBV2 and TRBJ2-2, with TRBD1 matching 8 bases. CDR3 length: 16 residues. Germline CDR1 is SNHLY and CDR2 is FYNNEI. In nucleotides, the CDR3 is TGTGCCACCAGTGATCCCGGACAGGGTGTCCCCGGGGAGCTGTTTTTT. It specifies CATSDPGQGVPGELFF.

This clonotype was observed at least ten times. This chain joins TRBV7-2 and TRBJ1-1; D call uncertain. Germline loops: CDR1 SGHTA, CDR2 FQGNSA. V lost 0 bases to trimming and J lost 6 bases, with 8 bases between them. CDR3 length: 13 residues. CDR3 loop: CASSLARTAEAFF. The DNA of the CDR3 is TGTGCCAGCAGCTTAGCCAGAACAGCTGAAGCTTTCTTT.

CDR3 sequence (DNA): TGTGCCAGCAGCGCCTACAGGGGGCAGGTCACCGGGGAGACCCAGTACTTC. It codes for CASSAYRGQVTGETQYF. The rearrangement links TRBV5-6 to TRBJ2-5, with TRBD1 matching over 9 bases. Germline V gene lookup returns CDR1 SGHDT and CDR2 YYEEEE. The junction had 15 bases not matched to a gene; V was cut back by 4 bases and J by 5 bases. The CDR3 is 17 residues long. Full variable domain (rest looked up from reference TRBV5-6 and TRBJ2-5): DAGVTQSPTHLIKTRGQQVTLRCSPKSGHDTVSWYQQALGQGPQFIFQYYEEEERQRGNFPDRFSGHQFPNYSSELNVNALLLGDSALYLCASSAYRGQVTGETQYFGPGTRLLVL.